The source of this T cell receptor (beta chain) is a study of T cells after yellow fever vaccination. Study information: Those fractions that held only low numbers of cells were prepared using the SMART-Seq v4 Ultra Low Input RNA kit. Regarding the study as a whole: A large majority of primary-vaccination clones showed up again after the booster (just under 97% CD4, around 90% CD8). The CD4 compartment and the CD8 compartment contained a small share of clonotypes in common.

V gave up 6 bases and J gave up 0 bases; unmatched junction bases: 4. Germline-derived CDR1 and CDR2 are SQVTM and ANQGSEA. This CDR3 has 13 residues. This clonotype was seen repeatedly, ten times or more. Its antigen is unknown. Researchers made TCR cDNA using 5'RACE template switching, and this step added a universal primer site and UMIs. TCRdb reanalysed the 5' RACE reads using MiXCR and keeps one entry per CDR3 protein. This table has about 47,000 distinct CDR3 sequences, 7.4% appearing once. The sequenced sample was CD8+ T cells sorted from PBMCs, obtained about 2 weeks after the first yellow fever vaccination. The chain employs TRBV29-1 and TRBJ1-1, with 7 bases that match TRBD1. This clonotype originated in a man aged 18 to 29 who received the YFV17D yellow fever vaccine. This CDR3 reads CSVTGTVNTEAFF. CDR3 sequence (DNA): TGCAGCGTCACCGGGACAGTGAACACTGAAGCTTTCTTT.